The 12 T cell receptor beta chains below were found in one sample sequenced in a study of cytomegalovirus exposure and HLA in healthy donors. PCR used 60 Vbeta primers and 13 Jbeta primers. Some clones are missing from TCRdb's copy, which holds only in-frame ones; the method was immunoSEQ multiplex PCR. The sample has approximately 160,000 clones, 68% seen once. Sequencing was done on a sample of PBMCs. These receptors originate from a man aged 50 to 60 in good health and CMV-seronegative.

The chain uses TRBV6-5 and TRBJ1-2, with 7 bases fitting TRBD1. The CDR3 covers 14 residues. The V segment lost 6 bases and the J segment 5 bases; nucleotides outside the gene matches: 9. Germline CDR1 and CDR2: MNHEY and SVGAGI. CDR3 residues: CASRFIGGGYGYTF. The CDR3 DNA is TGTGCCAGCAGATTCATAGGGGGCGGATATGGCTACACCTTC.

V usage is TRBV18 and J usage is TRBJ2-2, with 7 bases identical to TRBD2. This CDR3 has 16 amino acids. The V gene's germline CDR1 is KGHSH and CDR2 LQKENI. With V trimmed by 2 bases and J by 4 bases, 7 bases remained unmatched. The CDR3 loop reads CASSPFQGGSTGELFF. Written as DNA, the CDR3 is TGTGCCAGCTCACCATTCCAGGGAGGGAGCACCGGGGAGCTGTTTTTT.

V usage is TRBV19 and J usage is TRBJ1-5, with 7 bases lining up with TRBD1. There are 13 residues in the CDR3. The J segment lost 6 bases and the V segment lost 7 bases, leaving 6 bases of the junction unmatched. CDR1 LNHDA and CDR2 SQIVND come from the germline V gene (reference sequence). In nucleotides, the CDR3 is TGTGCCAGTACTCGACAGGGAAGTCAGCCCCAGCATTTT. It yields the protein CASTRQGSQPQHF.

The CDR3 DNA follows: TGTGCCAGCTCAGCGGGCTTGGACAGCTACGAGCAGTACTTC. This sequence encodes CASSAGLDSYEQYF. The chain carries TRBV18 and TRBJ2-7, with TRBD1 as a possible D gene (6 bases). V shed 5 bases and J shed 3 bases, with 14 bases lying between them. The CDR3 spans 14 residues. The V gene's germline CDR1 is KGHSH and CDR2 LQKENI. The complete variable domain, with remaining parts taken from reference TRBV18 and TRBJ2-7, reads NAGVMQNPRHLVRRRGQEARLRCSPMKGHSHVYWYRQLPEEGLKFMVYLQKENIIDESGMPKERFSAEFPKEGPSILRIQQVVRGDSAAYFCASSAGLDSYEQYFGPGTRLTVT.

J is TRBJ2-7 and V is TRBV5-5, with D perhaps TRBD1 (5 bases). Germline CDR1 reads SGHKS; CDR2 reads YYEKEE (reference sequence). This CDR3 is built from 12 residues. V lost 6 bases and J lost 2, with 9 bases in between. CDR3 sequence (DNA): TGTGCCAGCACCCCAGGGACCTACGAGCAGTACTTC. The encoded protein is CASTPGTYEQYF.

This clone was detected only a few times. V and J are TRBV6-5 and TRBJ2-7; TRBD1 matches at 10 bases. V lost 6 bases, J lost 3 bases, and 8 bases stayed unmatched. The CDR3 sequence is 15 residues long. The germline V gene has CDR1 MNHEY and CDR2 SVGAGI. The CDR3 DNA sequence: TGTGCCAGCAGCCCGACAGGGGGCCTCGACTACGAGCAGTACTTC. Translation gives CASSPTGGLDYEQYF.

The chain joins TRBV7-2 to TRBJ1-5; D call uncertain. V was shortened by 5 bases and J by 3 bases, with 14 bases between the two germline ends. The CDR3 covers 15 residues. Germline-derived CDR1 and CDR2 are SGHTA and FQGNSA. The CDR3 bases are TGTGCCAGCAGCCTGGGCCCTAGCCACAATCAGCCCCAGCATTTT. This translates into CASSLGPSHNQPQHF.

V usage is TRBV7-9 and J usage is TRBJ1-1, with 8 bases that match TRBD1. The CDR3 consists of 16 residues. V was pared by 3 bases and J by 1 base, with 7 bases of the junction left unmatched. The germline V gene has CDR1 SEHNR and CDR2 FQNEAQ (reference sequence). The CDR3 protein is CASSLGTGNPNTEAFF. The CDR3 DNA is TGTGCCAGCAGCTTGGGGACAGGCAACCCGAACACTGAAGCTTTCTTT. Drawing the rest from reference TRBV7-9 and TRBJ1-1, the complete variable domain is DTGVSQNPRHKITKRGQNVTFRCDPISEHNRLYWYRQTLGQGPEFLTYFQNEAQLEKSRLLSDRFSAERPKGSFSTLEIQRTEQGDSAMYLCASSLGTGNPNTEAFFGQGTRLTVV.

This clone was seen only a few times. The CDR3 here is CASSLGGTGTGELFF. In nucleotides, the CDR3 is TGCGCCAGCAGCTTGGGCGGGACAGGGACCGGGGAGCTGTTTTTT. The chain couples TRBV5-1 to TRBJ2-2; 9 nucleotides align to TRBD1. Germline values: CDR1 SGHRS, CDR2 YFSETQ. V shed 0 bases and J 5 bases; nucleotides not matched to a gene: 2. The CDR3 extends over 15 amino acids.

The chain is built from TRBV7-2 and TRBJ2-1; the match to TRBD1 covers 8 bases. This CDR3 region has 15 residues. Germline V gene lookup returns CDR1 SGHTA and CDR2 FQGNSA. J lost 4 bases, V lost 2 bases, and 4 bases had no gene match. CDR3 region: CASSLNRGTYNEQFF. The CDR3 nucleotides are TGTGCCAGCAGCTTAAACAGGGGGACTTACAATGAGCAGTTCTTC.

The chain combines TRBV2 with TRBJ2-5, with a possible D match to TRBD1 (5 bases). Germline lookup yields CDR1 SNHLY and CDR2 FYNNEI. Trimming pared 1 base from V and 4 bases from J, leaving 10 bases between. The length of the CDR3 is 14 residues. CDR3 in DNA: TGTGCCAGCAGTGAAGGCAGGGTGCCAGAGACCCAGTACTTC. Amino acids: CASSEGRVPETQYF.

The chain employs TRBV6-4 and TRBJ1-2, with 8 bases matching TRBD1. CDR3 length: 14 residues. After removal of 0 bases from V and 8 bases from J, the junction contained 5 bases not matched to a gene. Germline V gene lookup returns CDR1 MRHNA and CDR2 SNTAGT. CDR3 in DNA: TGTGCCAGCAGTGACTCGGGCAGGGGGCGAGGCTACACCTTC. It translates to CASSDSGRGRGYTF.